This T cell receptor (beta chain) was recovered during a study of long-term antiretroviral therapy in people with HIV. With survey level as its setting, the immunoSEQ assay was v3.0. Sequencing efforts were directed toward about 35,000-50,000 T-cell genomes per sample. Repertoires were generated with immunoSEQ multiplex PCR, while TCRdb's copy carries only in-frame clones and drops some. Of about 21,000 clones in the sample, approximately 78% are singletons; the top ten hold 5.6%. Two or more post-ART PBMC samples, plus at least one pre-ART sample, were available for each donor. Each sample contained roughly 0.85-10 million cryopreserved PBMC, thawed before DNA extraction. In germline, CDR1 is SNHLY, CDR2 FYNNEI. The CDR3 has 15 residues. V lost 7 bases to trimming and J lost 0 bases, with 10 bases between them.

This material consisted of unsorted PBMCs, taken 0.2 years after starting antiretroviral therapy. The V gene is TRBV2, the J gene TRBJ2-6; D gene ambiguous. This receptor was taken from a woman in her twenties or thirties with HIV. The CDR3 region has the DNA TGTGCCAGCAAGGCTTTACTCTCTGGGGCCAACGTCCTGACTTTC. Protein product: CASKALLSGANVLTF.